Here is one T cell receptor beta chain with its context. This record belongs to a study of blood T cell repertoires in COVID-19. Study details: Whether acute or convalescent, the COVID-19 samples came from the United States, Italy and Spain. The cDNA or gDNA used as material had been derived from T cells, B-cell-depleted T cells, or PBMCs.

TCRdb's table, derived via immunoSEQ multiplex PCR, lists solely in-frame clones and lacks some. The table shows under 200,000 clones, with 65% to 90% occurring only once. This CDR3 contains 13 residues. Germline CDR1 LNHDA, CDR2 SQIVND (reference sequence). J gave up 2 bases and V 9 bases, and 6 bases lay outside the gene matches. Participant reports of clinical history set cohort assignment. This TCR was recovered from a woman between 55 and 75 years old with acute COVID-19. The chain is built from TRBV19 and TRBJ1-2, with TRBD1 matching over 7 bases. The sequencing input was PBMCs or T cells enriched from blood (not recorded which). CDR3 DNA: TGTGCCAGGAGAGGGACAGCAAACTATGGCTACACCTTC. It codes for CARRGTANYGYTF.